This T cell receptor beta chain was sequenced during a study of blood T cell repertoires in COVID-19. As for the study in general: In each case, the material was cDNA or gDNA derived from T cells, B-cell-depleted T cells, or PBMCs.

The data were produced by immunoSEQ multiplex PCR, yet TCRdb's version contains in-frame clones alone and is incomplete. Found here are about 140,000 clones, 70% to 90% of them singletons; the top ten hold nearly 3.5%. Everyone who took part was roughly 18 to 100 years old, and they came from about two dozen US areas. Cohort placement rested on clinical history that participants reported themselves. V lost 3 bases and J lost 4, with 12 bases in between. The CDR3 contains 14 residues. Germline V gene lookup returns CDR1 LNHDA and CDR2 SQIVND (reference sequence). The genes are TRBV19 and TRBJ2-5; perhaps TRBD1 as D (6 bases). The clonotype was recovered from a woman between 50 and 59 years old with acute COVID-19. Sequenced material: PBMCs or T cells enriched from blood (not recorded which). The CDR3 protein is CASSIGYRAETQYF. The CDR3 coding sequence is TGTGCCAGTAGTATCGGATACAGGGCAGAGACCCAGTACTTC.